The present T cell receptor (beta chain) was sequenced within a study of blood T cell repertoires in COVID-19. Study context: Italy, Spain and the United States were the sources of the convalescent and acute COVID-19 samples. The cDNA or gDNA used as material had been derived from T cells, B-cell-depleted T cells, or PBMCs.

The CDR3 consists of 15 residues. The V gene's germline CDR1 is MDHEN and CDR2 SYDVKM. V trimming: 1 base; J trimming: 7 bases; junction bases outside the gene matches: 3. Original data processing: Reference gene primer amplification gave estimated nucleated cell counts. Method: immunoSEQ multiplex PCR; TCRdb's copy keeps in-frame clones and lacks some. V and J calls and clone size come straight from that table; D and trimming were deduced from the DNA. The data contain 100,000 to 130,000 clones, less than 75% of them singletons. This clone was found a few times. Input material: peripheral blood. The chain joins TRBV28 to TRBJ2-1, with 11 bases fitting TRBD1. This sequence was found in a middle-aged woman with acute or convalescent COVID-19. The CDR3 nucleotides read TGTGCCAGCAGTTTATCGGGACAGGGGGTAAATGAGCAGTTCTTC. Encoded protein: CASSLSGQGVNEQFF.